This T cell receptor beta chain was captured in a study of T cell responses to AZD1222 COVID-19 vaccine. Turning to this clone: The antigen is undetermined.

Sequencing used immunoSEQ multiplex PCR; TCRdb keeps in-frame clones, though not all of them. The table has about 120,000 clones, about nine tenths seen once. The V gene's germline CDR1 is SNHLY and CDR2 FYNNEI. V lost 1 base, J lost 5 bases, and 5 bases lay in between. The CDR3 runs to 12 residues. Whole-study results and caveats: Breadth and depth of Spike-specific TCRs rose after two AZD1222 doses. Seropositive status at baseline applied to only 6 or 7 AZD1222 recipients. Repertoire sampling occurred only after the peak T cell response. White British ancestry dominated among donors, who included more females, and clonal diversity was possibly underestimated.

This rearrangement joins TRBV2 to TRBJ1-2; D remains ambiguous. This TCR was recovered from an adult in good health. The sequencing used peripheral blood, collected on day 0 of MenACWY control vaccination. Here the CDR3 DNA reads TGTGCCAGCAGTGAAGATAGGTATGGCTACACCTTC. It encodes CASSEDRYGYTF.